These 8 T cell receptor beta chains were sequenced from one sample in a study of response to subunit inactivated influenza vaccine. Using its own MiXCR run on the RT-PCR reads, TCRdb lists one record per CDR3 protein. The sample carries 650,000 to 850,000 distinct CDR3 sequences, approximately 15% recorded once. The sample was PBMCs from blood, taken 14 days before vaccination. The receptors derive from a middle-aged man who received an inactivated influenza vaccine.

This clonotype was observed a handful of times. The V call is TRBV28, the J call TRBJ1-5; D is perhaps TRBD1 (5 bases). Trimming shortened V by 6 bases and J by 0 bases, and 21 bases separated the two germline ends. The germline V gene has CDR1 MDHEN and CDR2 SYDVKM. CDR3 size: 18 residues. In DNA, the CDR3 is TGTGCCAGCAGCGTGGAGGGGACGCTAGATTATAGCAATCAGCCCCAGCATTTT. Its protein is CASSVEGTLDYSNQPQHF.

The V call is TRBV6-5, the J call TRBJ2-6; D uncertain. This CDR3 is built from 14 residues. V gave up 3 bases and J gave up 2 bases, with 5 bases separating them. Germline V gene lookup returns CDR1 MNHEY and CDR2 SVGAGI. DNA for the CDR3: TGTGCCAGCAGTTATGAAGCTGGGGCCAACGTCCTGACTTTC. Protein sequence: CASSYEAGANVLTF.

J is TRBJ1-5 and V is TRBV12-3 or TRBV12-4; 8 bases fit TRBD1. V dropped 7 bases and J dropped 5; count of bases not matched to a gene: 7. The CDR3 extends over 14 amino acids. CDR3 sequence (DNA): TGTGCCAGCACTCAGGGGGCTTGGGATCAGCCCCAGCATTTT. It specifies CASTQGAWDQPQHF.

The CDR3 sequence is CSATSTSSGATDTQYF. In nucleotides, the CDR3 is TGCAGTGCTACCTCCACTTCTAGCGGGGCCACAGATACGCAGTATTTT. J is TRBJ2-3 and V is TRBV20-1; the match to TRBD2 covers 9 bases. Germline loops: CDR1 DFQATT, CDR2 SNEGSKA (reference sequence). Germline trimming cut 4 bases from V and 2 bases from J; bases unmatched to any gene: 10. The CDR3 is 16 amino acids.

As to this clonotype: A clone one base away is much larger, so this may be a read error. The chain couples TRBV12-3 or TRBV12-4 to TRBJ2-3; unclear D gene. The CDR3 totals 15 residues. V was cut by 2 bases and J by 3 bases, with 12 bases left in between. CDR3 nucleotides: TGTGCCAGCAGTTTAAGGCAGGTAGGGACAGATACGCAGTATTTT. This codes for CASSLRQVGTDTQYF.

A few counts support this clonotype. The CDR3 loop reads CASSDPRDRGRGEQYF. The CDR3 bases are TGTGCCAGCAGTGACCCCAGGGACAGGGGGCGCGGCGAGCAGTACTTC. The chain couples TRBV2 to TRBJ2-7; 12 nucleotides match TRBD1. Per the germline V gene, CDR1 is SNHLY and CDR2 is FYNNEI. The trim removed 3 bases at V and 6 bases at J, leaving 9 bases unmatched. The CDR3 runs 16 residues.

The chain has TRBV28 and TRBJ2-7; 9 bases map to TRBD2. CDR3 length: 14 residues. With V trimmed by 4 bases and J by 6 bases, 7 bases remained unmatched. Germline V CDR1 and CDR2: MDHEN, SYDVKM. CDR3 residues: CASSSPGLATEQYF. The DNA of the CDR3 is TGTGCCAGCAGTTCCCCGGGACTAGCTACCGAGCAGTACTTC.

This clonotype has a handful of counts. The chain employs TRBV29-1 and TRBJ1-1, with D possibly matching TRBD1 (6 bases). Trimming pared 5 bases from V and 5 bases from J, leaving 15 bases between. The germline V gene has CDR1 SQVTM and CDR2 ANQGSEA. This CDR3 is 13 amino acids long. The CDR3 region has the DNA TGCAGCGTTAGGGGGGGGATTTCTACTGAAGCTTTCTTT. Protein: CSVRGGISTEAFF.